These 25 T cell receptor beta chains originate from one sample sequenced in a study of shared clonotypes between healthy human individuals. Method: immunoSEQ multiplex PCR; TCRdb's copy keeps in-frame clones and lacks some. The sample carries about 1.5 million clones, around 95% recorded once. The specimen sequenced was naive CD4+ T cells sorted from blood. Stated subset: CD45RA+ positively selected. All receptors derive from a man aged 30 to 45 in good health.

This rearrangement joins TRBV7-2 to TRBJ2-5; D gene unclear. Trimming pared 0 bases from V and 4 bases from J, leaving 9 bases between. Germline values: CDR1 SGHTA, CDR2 FQGNSA. This CDR3 comprises 14 residues. CDR3: CASSLARRVETQYF. CDR3 nucleotides: TGTGCCAGCAGCTTAGCGCGCCGAGTAGAGACCCAGTACTTC.

The chain combines TRBV5-1 with TRBJ2-7; D may be TRBD1 or TRBD2 (6 bases each). V lost 0 bases and J 6 bases, leaving 10 bases between the germline ends. Germline-derived CDR1 and CDR2 are SGHRS and YFSETQ. CDR3 length equals 13 residues. The CDR3: CASSLVGGPEQYF. CDR3 bases: TGCGCCAGCAGCTTGGTAGGGGGGCCCGAGCAGTACTTC.

The chain joins TRBV19 to TRBJ2-2; D is perhaps TRBD1 (5 bases). The length of the CDR3 is 13 residues. Trimming pared 5 bases from V and 4 bases from J, leaving 8 bases between. In germline, CDR1 is LNHDA, CDR2 SQIVND (reference sequence). The CDR3 region is CASSAGRTGELFF. CDR3 nucleotides: TGTGCCAGTAGTGCAGGGCGCACCGGGGAGCTGTTTTTT.

DNA of the CDR3: TGTGCCACTTCCCGGGACTTTGCCTACGAGCAGTACTTC. Its translation is CATSRDFAYEQYF. The V and J genes are TRBV7-2 and TRBJ2-7, with D maybe TRBD2 (6 bases). The CDR3 covers 13 residues. Per the germline V gene, CDR1 is SGHTA and CDR2 is FQGNSA. V was shortened by 10 bases and J by 2 bases, with 15 bases between the two germline ends.

The rearrangement links TRBV5-1 to TRBJ2-2; 12 bases match TRBD2. Germline V gene data show CDR1 as SGHRS and CDR2 as YFSETQ. The CDR3 contains 15 residues. J lost 7 bases, V lost 4 bases, and 5 bases had no gene match. The CDR3 loop is CASSGRLAGDGELFF. CDR3 sequence (DNA): TGCGCCAGCAGCGGGAGACTAGCGGGAGACGGGGAGCTGTTTTTT.

Details on this clone: Other DNA sequences in this sample translate to the same CDR3. The CDR3 region has the DNA TGCGCCAGCAGCTTGGGTGGCGGGAGCTCCTACGAGCAGTACTTC. This translates into CASSLGGGSSYEQYF. The chain is built from TRBV5-1 and TRBJ2-7; 7 bases fit TRBD2. From germline, CDR1 is SGHRS and CDR2 YFSETQ. Trimming took 0 bases from V and 0 from J; bases not matched to a gene: 3. This CDR3 has 15 residues.

The V gene is TRBV5-4, the J gene TRBJ2-5, with 7 bases lining up with TRBD2. With 4 bases clipped from V and 9 bases from J, the junction kept 15 bases outside the gene matches. Germline lookup yields CDR1 SGHNT and CDR2 YYREEE (reference sequence). The CDR3 contains 15 residues. CDR3 bases: TGTGCCAGCAGCCTCCGGGAGCGCGGGGGAGGGTCCCAGTACTTC. Protein: CASSLRERGGGSQYF.

The chain carries TRBV5-5 and TRBJ2-1; 13 bases match TRBD2. Trimming removed 0 bases from V and 9 bases from J; junction bases left unmatched: 9. Germline assignment: CDR1 SGHKS and CDR2 YYEKEE (reference sequence). The CDR3 contains 17 residues. The CDR3 DNA is TGTGCCAGCAGCTTGGTGATAAGGACTAGCGGGAGAGCTGAGCAGTTCTTC. The encoded protein is CASSLVIRTSGRAEQFF.

The chain uses TRBV28 and TRBJ1-1, with no clear D. The CDR3 contains 13 residues. The V and J ends lost 7 bases and 6 bases respectively, with 15 bases between them. Per germline, CDR1 MDHEN and CDR2 SYDVKM. In DNA, the CDR3 is TGTGCCAGCACAGTGCGGGCACCTTCTGAAGCTTTCTTT. It encodes CASTVRAPSEAFF.

The rearrangement joins TRBV9 to TRBJ2-2; the D gene is possibly TRBD2 (6 bases). The CDR3 runs to 15 residues. Trimming stripped 4 bases from V and 4 bases from J, with 14 bases between. The V gene's germline CDR1 is SGDLS and CDR2 YYNGEE. The DNA for the CDR3 is TGTGCCAGCAGCCCCCTGGTGGGGGGCACCGGGGAGCTGTTTTTT. Translated: CASSPLVGGTGELFF.

The chain uses TRBV28 and TRBJ1-4, with unresolved D. The CDR3 is 14 amino acids. The germline V and J ends were trimmed by 4 bases and 5 bases, with 11 bases remaining between them. The germline V gene encodes CDR1 MDHEN and CDR2 SYDVKM. The CDR3 reads CASSWSRANEKLFF. CDR3 DNA: TGTGCCAGCAGTTGGAGCCGTGCAAATGAAAAACTGTTTTTT.

Regarding this clone: At the DNA level, this CDR3 is encoded by other sequences in the same sample as well. The chain carries TRBV11-2 and TRBJ2-1; no reliable D call. Trimming stripped 1 base from V and 5 bases from J, with 6 bases between. The length of the CDR3 is 13 residues. CDR1 and CDR2 from the germline V gene are SGHAT and FQNNGV. The CDR3 DNA sequence: TGTGCCAGCAGCTTAGGGAGAAACAATGAGCAGTTCTTC. It specifies CASSLGRNNEQFF.

The V call is TRBV2, the J call TRBJ2-3; 8 nucleotides align to TRBD2. The germline gives CDR1 SNHLY, CDR2 FYNNEI. V was clipped by 5 bases and J by 3 bases; unmatched bases: 16. This CDR3 is 18 amino acids long. CDR3 sequence (DNA): TGTGCCAGCAGTAAGAAAAGGGCACAAAGCGGGGGTACAGATACGCAGTATTTT. The encoded protein is CASSKKRAQSGGTDTQYF.

The rearrangement joins TRBV7-8 to TRBJ1-5, with TRBD1 as a possible D gene (6 bases). CDR1 and CDR2 from the germline V gene are SGHVS and FQNEAQ. CDR3 length: 14 amino acids. V was pared by 2 bases and J by 3 bases, with 8 bases between. DNA of the CDR3: TGTGCCAGCAGCTTATCGGGGGCCAATCAGCCCCAGCATTTT. Its translation: CASSLSGANQPQHF. Looking up the rest from reference TRBV7-8 and TRBJ1-5 gives the full variable domain: GAGVSQSPRYKVAKRGQDVALRCDPISGHVSLFWYQQALGQGPEFLTYFQNEAQLDKSGLPSDRFFAERPEGSVSTLKIQRTQQEDSAVYLCASSLSGANQPQHFGDGTRLSIL.

A remark on this clone: The germline gene is not matched at one end of the junction; a read error may be the cause. The chain couples TRBV18 to TRBJ2-2, with TRBD2 matching over 10 bases. CDR3 length equals 15 residues. CDR1 is KGHSH, CDR2 LQKENI, per germline. CDR3 DNA sequence: TGTGCCAGCTCACCGGGACTAGCGAACGCCGGGGAGCTGTTTTTT. It translates to CASSPGLANAGELFF.

This rearrangement joins TRBV7-8 to TRBJ2-5; D may be TRBD1 or TRBD2 (5 bases each). V was clipped by 1 base and J by 4 bases, with 16 bases between them. Germline CDR1 and CDR2: SGHVS and FQNEAQ. This CDR3 contains 16 residues. The CDR3 DNA is TGTGCCAGCAGCTTAGGATTCCGGGACCTCGGAGAGACCCAGTACTTC. This sequence encodes CASSLGFRDLGETQYF.

The rearrangement links TRBV2 to TRBJ2-1, with 8 positions matching TRBD2. Germline CDR1 and CDR2: SNHLY and FYNNEI. V was pared by 2 bases and J by 0 bases, with 9 bases of the junction left unmatched. The CDR3 is made up of 18 amino acids. The CDR3, as DNA: TGTGCCAGCAGTGAACGGCTAGCGGGTACGAACTCCTACAATGAGCAGTTCTTC. This gives the protein CASSERLAGTNSYNEQFF.

CDR3 sequence reads: CASSYRTGVTGELFF. Written as DNA, the CDR3 is TGTGCCAGCAGTTACCGGACAGGGGTTACCGGGGAGCTGTTTTTT. This chain connects TRBV6-5 to TRBJ2-2, with 9 bases identical to TRBD1. The CDR3 length is 15 residues. The germline gives CDR1 MNHEY, CDR2 SVGAGI. V was clipped by 2 bases and J by 5 bases; unmatched bases: 3.

This sequence joins TRBV18 and TRBJ2-5, with TRBD2 matching 10 bases. Germline V lookup: CDR1 KGHSH, CDR2 LQKENI. The CDR3 spans 16 residues. Losses at the gene ends were 2 bases for V and 6 bases for J; bases not matched to a gene: 9. The CDR3 spells CASSPEALAGRQTQYF. For the CDR3, the DNA is TGTGCCAGCTCACCAGAAGCACTAGCGGGAAGGCAGACCCAGTACTTC.

The V call is TRBV7-6, the J call TRBJ2-7; 11 bases align to TRBD2. The CDR3 is 18 amino acids. Losses at the gene ends were 5 bases for V and 0 bases for J; bases not matched to a gene: 12. Germline assignment: CDR1 SGHVS and CDR2 FNYEAQ. The CDR3, as DNA: TGTGCCAGCAGCCCACCGGGACTAGCGGTCCCTGCCTCCTACGAGCAGTACTTC. This translates into CASSPPGLAVPASYEQYF.

The chain recombines TRBV27 with TRBJ2-5; 7 bases match TRBD1. This CDR3 region has 13 residues. CDR1 and CDR2 from the germline V gene are MNHEY and SMNVEV (reference sequence). After removal of 6 bases from V and 5 bases from J, the junction contained 6 bases not matched to a gene. CDR3 in amino acids: CASSPRGFETQYF. CDR3 nucleotides: TGTGCCAGCAGCCCCAGGGGGTTTGAGACCCAGTACTTC.

This chain links TRBV14 with TRBJ2-1; 12 nucleotides align to TRBD2. After removal of 1 base from V and 9 bases from J, the junction contained 1 base not matched to a gene. The CDR3 length is 14 residues. Germline V gives CDR1 SGHDN, CDR2 FVKESK. CDR3 sequence (DNA): TGTGCCAGCAGCCAAGTACTAGCGGGAGGTGAGCAGTTCTTC. This codes for CASSQVLAGGEQFF.

The CDR3 reads CATKTESYNEQFF. In DNA, the CDR3 is TGTGCCACAAAGACGGAATCCTACAATGAGCAGTTCTTC. The chain carries TRBV19 and TRBJ2-1; D is ambiguous. The CDR3 runs 13 residues. Trimming stripped 10 bases from V and 1 base from J, with 11 bases between. Germline V gene sequence: CDR1 LNHDA, CDR2 SQIVND (reference sequence). Using reference TRBV19 and TRBJ2-1 for the parts outside the CDR3, the full variable domain is DGGITQSPKYLFRKEGQNVTLSCEQNLNHDAMYWYRQDPGQGLRLIYYSQIVNDFQKGDIAEGYSVSREKKESFPLTVTSAQKNPTAFYLCATKTESYNEQFFGPGTRLTVL.

The chain carries TRBV7-2 and TRBJ1-5; no clear D. The CDR3 is 13 residues long. V lost 2 bases and J 5 bases, leaving 7 bases between the germline ends. Per germline, CDR1 SGHTA and CDR2 FQGNSA. The CDR3 DNA is TGTGCCAGCAGCTTAAGGATGCATCAGCCCCAGCATTTT. Translation: CASSLRMHQPQHF.

The chain recombines TRBV10-1 with TRBJ2-5, with D hard to call. CDR3 length equals 13 residues. V dropped 2 bases and J dropped 7 bases, with 11 bases sitting between them. Germline values: CDR1 WNHNN, CDR2 SYGVQD (reference sequence). In DNA, the CDR3 is TGCGCCAGCAGTGAGGAGACAAGAGGGACCCAGTACTTC. Its translation: CASSEETRGTQYF.